This record looks at one T cell receptor (beta chain) sequence and its context. Its antigen remains unknown. Healthy donors had no documented immune events, such as infections, while sampled. Produced via immunoSEQ multiplex PCR; TCRdb's table is partial and in-frame only. The data contain about 80,000 clones, about 90% of them seen just once; the ten biggest clones take up 7% to 7.5%. V was trimmed by 4 bases and J by 1 base, leaving 6 bases between them. Germline CDR1 is SNHLY and CDR2 is FYNNEI. CDR3 length: 13 residues. This sample stems from a study of identifying expanded T cells in peripheral blood. Study observations and caveats: About 1.2 clones differed between technical replicates, versus about 17 and 20 over time.

The sample comprised blood. The rearrangement joins TRBV2 to TRBJ2-3; a possible D gene is TRBD2 (6 bases). The receptor's source is a person aged 18 to 69 in good health. As DNA, the CDR3 is TGTGCCAGCAGTGGGGAGGGCACAGATACGCAGTATTTT. Translated: CASSGEGTDTQYF.